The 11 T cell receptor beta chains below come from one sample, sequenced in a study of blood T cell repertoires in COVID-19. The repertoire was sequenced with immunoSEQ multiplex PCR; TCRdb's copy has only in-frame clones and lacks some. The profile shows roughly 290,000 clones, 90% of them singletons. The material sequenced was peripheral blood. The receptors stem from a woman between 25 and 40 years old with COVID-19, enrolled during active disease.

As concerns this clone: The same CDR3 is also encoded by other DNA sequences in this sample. For the CDR3, the DNA is TGCGCCAGCAGCTTGGTGGCAGGTTATGGCTACACCTTC. This encodes CASSLVAGYGYTF. V usage is TRBV5-1 and J usage is TRBJ1-2; D not resolved. The CDR3 has 13 amino acids. Germline V gives CDR1 SGHRS, CDR2 YFSETQ. Trimming shortened V by 0 bases and J by 5 bases, and 8 bases separated the two germline ends.

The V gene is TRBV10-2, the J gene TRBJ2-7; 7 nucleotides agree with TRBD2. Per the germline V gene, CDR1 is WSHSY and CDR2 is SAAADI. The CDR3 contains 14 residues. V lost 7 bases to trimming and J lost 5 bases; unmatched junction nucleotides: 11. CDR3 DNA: TGCGCCAGCACCGGGGGACTACGAAGCCACGAGCAGTACTTC. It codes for CASTGGLRSHEQYF.

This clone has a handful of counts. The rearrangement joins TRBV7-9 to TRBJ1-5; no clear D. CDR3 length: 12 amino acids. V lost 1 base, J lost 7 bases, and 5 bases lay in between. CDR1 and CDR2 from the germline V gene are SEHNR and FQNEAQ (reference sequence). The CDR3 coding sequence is TGTGCCAGCAGCTTAGGAGGGCAGCCCCAGCATTTT. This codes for CASSLGGQPQHF.

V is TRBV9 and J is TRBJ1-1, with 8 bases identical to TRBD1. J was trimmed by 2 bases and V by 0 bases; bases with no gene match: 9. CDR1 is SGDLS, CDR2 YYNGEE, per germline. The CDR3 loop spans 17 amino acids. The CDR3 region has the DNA TGTGCCAGCAGCGTAGGACTGCTGGGACAGGCTAACACTGAAGCTTTCTTT. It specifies CASSVGLLGQANTEAFF.

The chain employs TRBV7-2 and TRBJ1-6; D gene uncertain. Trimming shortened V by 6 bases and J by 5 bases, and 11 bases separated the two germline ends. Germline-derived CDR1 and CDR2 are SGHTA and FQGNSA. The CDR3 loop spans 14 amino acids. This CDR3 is CASREVRDNSPLHF. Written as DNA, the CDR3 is TGTGCCAGCAGGGAGGTGAGGGATAATTCACCCCTCCACTTT.

For the CDR3, the DNA is TGTGCCAGCAGTTACGGGACAGGGGCTGGAAACACCATATATTTT. Residues: CASSYGTGAGNTIYF. The chain uses TRBV6-5 and TRBJ1-3, with 10 bases lining up with TRBD1. Germline CDR1 reads MNHEY; CDR2 reads SVGAGI. V gave up 2 bases and J gave up 2 bases; unmatched junction bases: 0. The CDR3 has 15 residues.

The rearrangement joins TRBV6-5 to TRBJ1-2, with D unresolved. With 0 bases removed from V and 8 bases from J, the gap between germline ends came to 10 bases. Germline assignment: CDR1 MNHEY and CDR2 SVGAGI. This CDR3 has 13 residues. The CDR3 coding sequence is TGTGCCAGCAGTTACTCGCCCCCGGGAGGCTACACCTTC. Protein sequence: CASSYSPPGGYTF.

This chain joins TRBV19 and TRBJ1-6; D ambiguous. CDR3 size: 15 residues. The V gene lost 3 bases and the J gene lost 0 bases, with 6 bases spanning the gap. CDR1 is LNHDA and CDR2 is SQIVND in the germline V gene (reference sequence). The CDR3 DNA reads TGTGCCAGTAGTATTGGCTTCTCCTATAATTCACCCCTCCACTTT. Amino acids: CASSIGFSYNSPLHF.

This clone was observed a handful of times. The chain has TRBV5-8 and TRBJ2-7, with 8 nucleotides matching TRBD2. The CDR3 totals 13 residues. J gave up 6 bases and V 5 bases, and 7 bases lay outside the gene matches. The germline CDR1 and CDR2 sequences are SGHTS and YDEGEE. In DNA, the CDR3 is TGTGCCAGCAGAACCATTGGACTAGCCGAGCAGTACTTC. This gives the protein CASRTIGLAEQYF.

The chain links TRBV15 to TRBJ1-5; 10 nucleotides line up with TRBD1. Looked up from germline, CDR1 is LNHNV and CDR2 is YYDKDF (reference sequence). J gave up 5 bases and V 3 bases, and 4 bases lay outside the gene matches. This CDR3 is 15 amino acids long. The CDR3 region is CATSRGTGDDQPQHF. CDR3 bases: TGTGCCACCAGCAGGGGGACAGGGGACGATCAGCCCCAGCATTTT.

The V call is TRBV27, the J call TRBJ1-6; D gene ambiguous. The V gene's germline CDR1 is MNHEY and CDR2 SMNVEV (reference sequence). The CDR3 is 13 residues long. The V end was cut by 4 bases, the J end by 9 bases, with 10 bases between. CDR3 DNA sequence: TGTGCCAGCAGTTCGGGAGGAAGTTCACCCCTCCACTTT. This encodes CASSSGGSSPLHF.